The clone carrying this T cell receptor beta chain was counted a single time. No antigen is known for it. The sample comes from a study of OX40 agonist ivuxolimab in advanced cancers. General study points: The specificity for antigen of the expanded peripheral T cells was not determined.

Exclusion applied to patients with autoimmune disease history or systemic immunosuppression. Blood was sampled at baseline, cycle 4 day 1, and cycle 7 day 1. TCRdb's table, derived via immunoSEQ multiplex PCR, lists solely in-frame clones and lacks some. The sample holds 55,000 to 75,000 clones; about 91% are singletons and the top ten take about 3.8%. This material consisted of CD4+ or CD8+ T cells sorted from blood, taken in a trial of the OX40 agonist ivuxolimab. The TCR originated in an adult with an advanced solid tumor such as melanoma, head and neck, liver or kidney cancer.

This CDR3 is CASSLWTTPTYEQYF. The CDR3 bases are TGCGCCAGCAGCCTTTGGACTACTCCTACTTACGAGCAGTACTTC. J is TRBJ2-7 and V is TRBV4-3; possibly TRBD2 for D (6 bases). This CDR3 is 15 amino acids long. Germline CDR1 and CDR2: LGHNA and YSLEER. Trimming pared 4 bases from V and 4 bases from J, leaving 17 bases between.